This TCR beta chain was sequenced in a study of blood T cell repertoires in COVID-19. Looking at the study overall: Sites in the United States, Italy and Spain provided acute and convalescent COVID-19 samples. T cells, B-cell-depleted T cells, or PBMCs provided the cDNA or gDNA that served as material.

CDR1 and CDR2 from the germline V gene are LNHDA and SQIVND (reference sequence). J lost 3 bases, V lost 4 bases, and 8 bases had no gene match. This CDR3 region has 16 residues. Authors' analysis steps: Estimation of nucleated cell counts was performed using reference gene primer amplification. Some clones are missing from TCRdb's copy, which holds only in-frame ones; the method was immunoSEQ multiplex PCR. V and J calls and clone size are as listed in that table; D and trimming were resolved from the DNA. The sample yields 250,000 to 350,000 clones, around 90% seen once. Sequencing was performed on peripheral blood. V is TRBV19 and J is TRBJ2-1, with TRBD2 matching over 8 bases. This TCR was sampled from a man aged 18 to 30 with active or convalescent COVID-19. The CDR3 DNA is TGTGCCAGTAGTACCTTAGCGGGAATGCTCTACAATGAGCAGTTCTTC. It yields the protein CASSTLAGMLYNEQFF. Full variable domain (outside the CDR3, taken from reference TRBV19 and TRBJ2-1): DGGITQSPKYLFRKEGQNVTLSCEQNLNHDAMYWYRQDPGQGLRLIYYSQIVNDFQKGDIAEGYSVSREKKESFPLTVTSAQKNPTAFYLCASSTLAGMLYNEQFFGPGTRLTVL.